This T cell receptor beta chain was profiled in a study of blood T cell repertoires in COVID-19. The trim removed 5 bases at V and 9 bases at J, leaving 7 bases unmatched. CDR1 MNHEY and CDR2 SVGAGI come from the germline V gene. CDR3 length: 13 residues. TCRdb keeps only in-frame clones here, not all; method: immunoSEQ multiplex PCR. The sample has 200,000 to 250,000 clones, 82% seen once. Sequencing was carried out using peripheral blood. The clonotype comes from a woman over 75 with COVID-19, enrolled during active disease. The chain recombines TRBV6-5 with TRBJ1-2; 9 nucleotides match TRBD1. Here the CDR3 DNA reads TGTGCCAGCAGTACCGGGACAGGGATTCGCTACACCTTC. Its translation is CASSTGTGIRYTF.